This TCR beta chain was found in a study of blood T cell repertoires in COVID-19. About the study: COVID-19 samples from acute and convalescent phases originated in the United States, Italy and Spain.

The CDR3 spans 16 residues. V shed 2 bases and J 7 bases; nucleotides not matched to a gene: 7. Germline CDR1 reads MNHEY; CDR2 reads SMNVEV (reference sequence). Clones were read by immunoSEQ multiplex PCR, and TCRdb kept only the in-frame ones, dropping some. The table has around 250,000 clones, roughly 90% seen once. The origin of this receptor is a woman aged 25 to 39 with active or convalescent COVID-19. Sequences were obtained from peripheral blood. The chain combines TRBV27 with TRBJ1-6; 8 bases agree with TRBD1. Written as DNA, the CDR3 is TGTGCCAGCAGTTTACTCGCAGGGGGCAGGAATTCACCCCTCCACTTT. Translation: CASSLLAGGRNSPLHF.